What follows are 29 T cell receptor beta chains derived from one specimen sequenced in a study of cytomegalovirus exposure and HLA in healthy donors. This PCR relied on a set of 60 Vbeta primers and 13 Jbeta primers. Clones were read by immunoSEQ multiplex PCR, and TCRdb kept only the in-frame ones, dropping some. This table holds nearly 200,000 clones, about 76% found once. Sequenced sample: PBMCs. These receptors were obtained from a male donor in good health and CMV-seropositive.

Notes on this clone: The junction and the germline gene differ at one end; a read error may be behind it. This chain connects TRBV28 to TRBJ2-4; D may be TRBD1 (5 bases). CDR1 MDHEN and CDR2 SYDVKM come from the germline V gene. CDR3 length equals 11 residues. The CDR3 DNA is TGTGCCAGCAGTGCTTGGGGCGATTACAACTTC. Amino acids: CASSAWGDYNF. Full variable domain (rest looked up from reference TRBV28 and TRBJ2-4): DVKVTQSSRYLVKRTGEKVFLECVQDMDHENMFWYRQDPGLGLRLIYFSYDVKMKEKGDIPEGYSVSREKKERFSLILESASTNQTSMYLCASSAWGDYNFGAGTRLSVL.

This rearrangement joins TRBV11-2 to TRBJ1-3, with TRBD1 identical over 8 bases. The CDR3 contains 15 residues. Germline trimming cut 5 bases from V and 4 bases from J; bases unmatched to any gene: 7. Germline CDR1 SGHAT, CDR2 FQNNGV. The CDR3 protein is CASSPDRGAGNTIYF. CDR3 in DNA: TGTGCCAGCAGCCCTGACAGGGGAGCGGGAAACACCATATATTTT.

The chain has TRBV10-2 and TRBJ2-5; 7 nucleotides match TRBD2. CDR3 length: 14 residues. The V gene end was trimmed by 7 bases and the J gene end by 4 bases; junction bases not matched to a gene: 9. Per the germline V gene, CDR1 is WSHSY and CDR2 is SAAADI. CDR3 coding DNA: TGCGCCAGCAAGAGCGGGGCTCCCGTAGAGACCCAGTACTTC. Translation: CASKSGAPVETQYF.

The genes are TRBV19 and TRBJ2-2; tentatively, D is TRBD2 (5 bases). CDR1 and CDR2 (germline): LNHDA, SQIVND (reference sequence). V lost 7 bases to trimming and J lost 5 bases, with 17 bases between them. The CDR3 consists of 15 residues. The chain's CDR3 is CASTNFGVRTGELFF. The CDR3 bases are TGTGCCAGTACCAACTTCGGGGTTCGAACCGGGGAGCTGTTTTTT.

This clone was detected a few times. The chain joins TRBV6-1 to TRBJ2-5; 7 bases fit TRBD2. Germline V lookup: CDR1 MNHNS, CDR2 SASEGT. The trim removed 4 bases at V and 6 bases at J, leaving 2 bases unmatched. This CDR3 is built from 12 residues. The CDR3 region has the DNA TGTGCCAGCAGTGGGGGGGGACAGACCCAGTACTTC. It translates to CASSGGGQTQYF.

The V call is TRBV9, the J call TRBJ2-3, with 7 bases lining up with TRBD2. Germline trimming cut 6 bases from V and 1 base from J; bases unmatched to any gene: 5. In germline, CDR1 is SGDLS, CDR2 YYNGEE. This CDR3 contains 14 residues. The CDR3 nucleotides are TGTGCCAGCACCGGCGGGAGCGGCACAGATACGCAGTATTTT. It yields the protein CASTGGSGTDTQYF.

V usage is TRBV18 and J usage is TRBJ2-7, with 8 nucleotides matching TRBD1. J was trimmed by 1 base and V by 0 bases; bases with no gene match: 5. Germline V CDR1 and CDR2: KGHSH, LQKENI. The CDR3 sequence is 16 residues long. The CDR3 nucleotides are TGTGCCAGCTCACCACCGTTGACAGGGGCGTCCTACGAGCAGTACTTC. Translating it yields CASSPPLTGASYEQYF.

This chain joins TRBV15 and TRBJ2-3; D is unclear. The V gene lost 1 base and the J gene lost 1 base, with 12 bases spanning the gap. Germline-derived CDR1 and CDR2 are LNHNV and YYDKDF (reference sequence). The CDR3 loop spans 16 amino acids. This CDR3 reads CATSRAQAARTDTQYF. Written as DNA, the CDR3 is TGTGCCACCAGCAGAGCGCAGGCCGCCCGCACAGATACGCAGTATTTT.

CDR3 DNA sequence: TGTGCCAGTAGTTCCTGGGCGGCGGGGTCTAGCACAGATACGCAGTATTTT. Translating it yields CASSSWAAGSSTDTQYF. This rearrangement joins TRBV19 to TRBJ2-3, with D possibly matching TRBD2 (6 bases). There are 17 residues in the CDR3. Germline CDR1 reads LNHDA; CDR2 reads SQIVND (reference sequence). Trimming took off 5 bases at V and 0 bases at J, with 18 bases between the two ends.

CDR3 bases: TGTGCCAGCACCTGGGACAGCTCCTATAATTCACCCCTCCACTTT. Translation: CASTWDSSYNSPLHF. The chain combines TRBV6-5 with TRBJ1-6, with TRBD1 identical over 7 bases. Germline CDR1 and CDR2: MNHEY and SVGAGI. The CDR3 spans 15 residues. V lost 7 bases, J lost 0 bases, and 3 bases stayed unmatched.

This rearrangement joins TRBV19 to TRBJ1-2; a weak D match, TRBD1 (5 bases). The germline V gene encodes CDR1 LNHDA and CDR2 SQIVND (reference sequence). The CDR3 spans 13 residues. The V end lost 2 bases, the J end lost 8 bases, and 12 bases lay between the germline ends. The DNA of the CDR3 is TGTGCCAGTAGTATAAGCAGGGATTCAGGCTACACCTTC. It codes for CASSISRDSGYTF.

The chain employs TRBV5-1 and TRBJ2-5, with 7 bases identical to TRBD1. The CDR3 spans 15 residues. CDR1 and CDR2 (germline): SGHRS, YFSETQ. Trimming at V came to 5 bases and at J to 3 bases, leaving 10 bases not matched to a gene. DNA for the CDR3: TGCGCCAGCAGAAACCGGGACAGCCAAGAAGAGACCCAGTACTTC. It yields the protein CASRNRDSQEETQYF.

The chain couples TRBV19 to TRBJ1-5, with 7 bases matching TRBD1. The ends lost 7 bases at V and 7 bases at J; junction bases unmatched: 13. Germline CDR1 reads LNHDA; CDR2 reads SQIVND (reference sequence). This CDR3 is built from 15 residues. The CDR3 DNA follows: TGTGCCAGTACCGTAGGGGGGACAGCAAACCAGCCCCAGCATTTT. Encoded protein: CASTVGGTANQPQHF.

The J gene is TRBJ1-3, the V gene TRBV19; 9 nucleotides align to TRBD1. The CDR3 has 12 amino acids. CDR1 LNHDA and CDR2 SQIVND come from the germline V gene (reference sequence). Unmatched junction bases numbered 4, after V lost 8 bases and J lost 8 bases. CDR3 protein: CASRGQGHTIYF. In DNA, the CDR3 is TGTGCCAGTCGGGGACAGGGTCACACCATATATTTT.

This rearrangement joins TRBV9 to TRBJ1-5; D might be TRBD1 (6 bases). The CDR3 contains 13 residues. Germline V gives CDR1 SGDLS, CDR2 YYNGEE. V lost 0 bases to trimming and J lost 11 bases, with 12 bases between them. The CDR3 region is CASSVGGGTTQHF. Written as DNA, the CDR3 is TGTGCCAGCAGCGTAGGGGGGGGCACGACCCAGCATTTT.

The chain carries TRBV6-5 and TRBJ1-1; 10 positions match TRBD1. This CDR3 has 15 residues. V lost 2 bases, J lost 4 bases, and 4 bases stayed unmatched. Germline CDR1 and CDR2: MNHEY and SVGAGI. The CDR3 DNA reads TGTGCCAGCAGTTACCCGCGACAGGGGGCCACTGAAGCTTTCTTT. This codes for CASSYPRQGATEAFF.

This chain connects TRBV9 to TRBJ2-1, with TRBD2 matching 10 bases. This CDR3 contains 19 residues. V lost 2 bases and J lost 0; bases outside the gene matches: 11. Germline V gives CDR1 SGDLS, CDR2 YYNGEE. For the CDR3, the DNA is TGTGCCAGCAGCGTTTCCGGGACTAGCGCGAAAAGCTCCTACAATGAGCAGTTCTTC. It specifies CASSVSGTSAKSSYNEQFF.

V and J are TRBV5-6 and TRBJ2-1; perhaps TRBD2 as D (5 bases). This CDR3 contains 11 residues. V was clipped by 4 bases and J by 9 bases, with 8 bases between them. Germline lookup yields CDR1 SGHDT and CDR2 YYEEEE. The CDR3 DNA reads as TGTGCCAGCAGCGCGACTACTGAGCAGTTCTTC. Residues: CASSATTEQFF.

The rearrangement uses TRBV6-5 and TRBJ2-3, with D tentatively TRBD1 (6 bases). V was cut by 6 bases and J by 2 bases, with 9 bases left in between. CDR3 length: 13 residues. The germline CDR1 and CDR2 sequences are MNHEY and SVGAGI. The CDR3 coding sequence is TGTGCCAGCAGGGCAGGGGCCACAGATACGCAGTATTTT. It codes for CASRAGATDTQYF.

The chain carries TRBV30 and TRBJ2-3, with D possibly TRBD2 on 5 matching bases. Germline CDR1 and CDR2: GTSNPN and SVGIG (reference sequence). The CDR3 covers 16 residues. The V and J ends lost 5 bases and 2 bases respectively, with 20 bases between them. The CDR3 is CAWSILQRSSTDTQYF. The CDR3 DNA sequence: TGTGCCTGGTCTATCCTCCAGCGGTCATCCACAGATACGCAGTATTTT.

This clone has more than one count but fewer than ten. This chain joins TRBV9 and TRBJ2-1; TRBD1 matches at 9 bases. The length of the CDR3 is 16 residues. CDR1 SGDLS and CDR2 YYNGEE come from the germline V gene. The trim removed 0 bases at V and 8 bases at J, leaving 9 bases unmatched. CDR3 residues: CASSVASGQGIYEQFF. For the CDR3, the DNA is TGTGCCAGCAGCGTAGCATCAGGACAGGGGATATATGAGCAGTTCTTC.

The chain uses TRBV7-8 and TRBJ1-1; a possible D gene is TRBD1 (6 bases). The length of the CDR3 is 15 residues. Germline V gene lookup returns CDR1 SGHVS and CDR2 FQNEAQ. The V gene lost 1 base and the J gene lost 9 bases, with 18 bases spanning the gap. The CDR3 loop is CASSLDRGGFTQAFF. CDR3 in DNA: TGTGCCAGCAGCTTAGACCGGGGGGGCTTCACGCAAGCTTTCTTT.

This chain connects TRBV25-1 to TRBJ1-1; tentatively, D is TRBD1 (6 bases). Germline CDR1 and CDR2: MGHDK and SYGVNS. Trimming took off 7 bases at V and 5 bases at J, with 20 bases between the two ends. There are 15 residues in the CDR3. The CDR3 loop is CASTPRWGGQTEAFF. Here the CDR3 DNA reads TGTGCCAGCACCCCGCGTTGGGGGGGGCAAACTGAAGCTTTCTTT. The entire variable domain, with the rest obtained from reference TRBV25-1 and TRBJ1-1, is as follows: EADIYQTPRYLVIGTGKKITLECSQTMGHDKMYWYQQDPGMELHLIHYSYGVNSTEKGDLSSESTVSRIRTEHFPLTLESARPSHTSQYLCASTPRWGGQTEAFFGQGTRLTVV.

DNA for the CDR3: TGTGCCTGGAGTGGAGTGGGGGGGACCCAGTACTTC. Translated, it gives CAWSGVGGTQYF. The rearrangement links TRBV30 to TRBJ2-5, with a possible D match to TRBD2 (6 bases). This CDR3 is built from 12 residues. The germline V and J ends were trimmed by 1 base and 7 bases, with 10 bases remaining between them. The germline gives CDR1 GTSNPN, CDR2 SVGIG (reference sequence). Supplemented by reference TRBV30 and TRBJ2-5, the full variable domain reads SQTIHQWPATLVQPVGSPLSLECTVEGTSNPNLYWYRQAAGRGLQLLFYSVGIGQISSEVPQNLSASRPQDRQFILSSKKLLLSDSGFYLCAWSGVGGTQYFGPGTRLLVL.

The chain has TRBV21-1 and TRBJ2-7; no DNA check was done on the table's D call, TRBD1. TRBV21-1 is an annotated pseudogene. The CDR3 runs 18 residues. CDR3 sequence reads: CASSKINAPGQAIYEQYF. The CDR3 coding sequence is TGTGCCAGCAGCAAAATCAATGCCCCGGGACAGGCCATATACGAGCAGTACTTC.

This clone was counted between two and nine times. This chain uses TRBV13 with TRBJ2-6, with 7 bases identical to TRBD1. V shed 3 bases, J shed 2 bases, and the junction held 1 base outside the gene matches. Germline values: CDR1 PRHDT, CDR2 FYEKMQ (reference sequence). This CDR3 contains 15 residues. CDR3 bases: TGTGCCAGCAGCTTTACAGGGGCTGGGGCCAACGTCCTGACTTTC. Residues: CASSFTGAGANVLTF.

In this sample, this clone turned up a few times. The rearrangement links TRBV2 to TRBJ2-3; no clear D gene. The CDR3 has 12 amino acids. Trimming shortened V by 5 bases and J by 6 bases, and 9 bases separated the two germline ends. Germline assignment: CDR1 SNHLY and CDR2 FYNNEI. The CDR3 reads CASSLTADTQYF. The DNA of the CDR3 is TGTGCCAGCAGTCTTACTGCCGATACGCAGTATTTT.

V usage is TRBV6-6 and J usage is TRBJ2-3; maybe TRBD2 (5 bases). The CDR3 is 12 residues long. In germline, CDR1 is MNHNY, CDR2 SVGAGI (reference sequence). Trimming removed 6 bases at V and 1 base at J, with 5 bases between. CDR3: CASSGGTDTQYF. As DNA, the CDR3 is TGTGCCAGCAGCGGGGGCACAGATACGCAGTATTTT.

This sequence joins TRBV15 and TRBJ2-7; D not certain. Germline V gene data show CDR1 as LNHNV and CDR2 as YYDKDF (reference sequence). V gave up 0 bases and J gave up 2 bases, with 11 bases separating them. The CDR3 contains 15 residues. The CDR3 reads CATSRDNPVTYEQYF. The CDR3, as DNA: TGTGCCACCAGCAGAGATAACCCGGTTACCTACGAGCAGTACTTC. Using reference TRBV15 and TRBJ2-7 for the parts outside the CDR3, the full variable domain is DAMVIQNPRYQVTQFGKPVTLSCSQTLNHNVMYWYQQKSSQAPKLLFHYYDKDFNNEADTPDNFQSRRPNTSFCFLDIRSPGLGDTAMYLCATSRDNPVTYEQYFGPGTRLTVT.